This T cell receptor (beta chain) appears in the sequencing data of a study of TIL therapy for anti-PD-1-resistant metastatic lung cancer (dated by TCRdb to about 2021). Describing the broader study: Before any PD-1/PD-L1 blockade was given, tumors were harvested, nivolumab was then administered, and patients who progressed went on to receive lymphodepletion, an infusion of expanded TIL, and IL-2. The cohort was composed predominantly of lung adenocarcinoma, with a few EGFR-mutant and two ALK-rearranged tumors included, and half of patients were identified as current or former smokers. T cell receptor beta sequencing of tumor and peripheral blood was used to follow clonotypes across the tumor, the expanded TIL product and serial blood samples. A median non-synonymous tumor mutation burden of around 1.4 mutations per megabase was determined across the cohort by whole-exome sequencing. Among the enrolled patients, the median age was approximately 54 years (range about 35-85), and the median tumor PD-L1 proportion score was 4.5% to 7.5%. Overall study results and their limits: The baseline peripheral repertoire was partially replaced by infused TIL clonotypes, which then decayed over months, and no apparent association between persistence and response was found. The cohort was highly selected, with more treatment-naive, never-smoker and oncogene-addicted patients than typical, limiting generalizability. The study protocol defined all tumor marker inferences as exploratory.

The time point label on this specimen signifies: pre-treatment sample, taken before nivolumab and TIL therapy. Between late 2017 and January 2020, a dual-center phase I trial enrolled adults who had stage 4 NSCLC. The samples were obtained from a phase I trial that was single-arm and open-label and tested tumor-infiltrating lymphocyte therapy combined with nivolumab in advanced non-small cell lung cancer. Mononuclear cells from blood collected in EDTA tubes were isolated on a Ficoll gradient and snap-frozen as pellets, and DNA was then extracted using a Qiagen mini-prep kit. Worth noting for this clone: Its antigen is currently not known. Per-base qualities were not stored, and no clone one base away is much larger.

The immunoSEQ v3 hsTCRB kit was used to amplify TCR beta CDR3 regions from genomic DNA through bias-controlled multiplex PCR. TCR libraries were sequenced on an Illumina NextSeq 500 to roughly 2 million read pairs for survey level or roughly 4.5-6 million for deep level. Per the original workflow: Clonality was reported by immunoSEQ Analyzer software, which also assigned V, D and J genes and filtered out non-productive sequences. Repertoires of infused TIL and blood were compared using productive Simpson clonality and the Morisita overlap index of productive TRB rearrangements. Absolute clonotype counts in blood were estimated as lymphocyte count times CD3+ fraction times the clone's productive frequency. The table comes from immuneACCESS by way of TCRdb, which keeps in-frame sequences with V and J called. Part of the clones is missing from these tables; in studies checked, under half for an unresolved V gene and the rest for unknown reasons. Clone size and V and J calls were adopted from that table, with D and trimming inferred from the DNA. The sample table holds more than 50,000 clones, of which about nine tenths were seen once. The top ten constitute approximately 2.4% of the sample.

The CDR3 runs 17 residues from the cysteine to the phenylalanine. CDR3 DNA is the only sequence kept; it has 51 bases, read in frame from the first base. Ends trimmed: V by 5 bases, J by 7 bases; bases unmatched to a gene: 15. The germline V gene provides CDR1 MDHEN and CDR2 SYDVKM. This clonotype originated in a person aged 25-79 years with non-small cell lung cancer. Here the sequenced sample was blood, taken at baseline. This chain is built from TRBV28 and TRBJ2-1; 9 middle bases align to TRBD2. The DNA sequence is TGTGCCAGCAGTCTTCACCTGGGACTAGCAACCCCTAATGAGCAGTTCTTC. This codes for CASSLHLGLATPNEQFF.